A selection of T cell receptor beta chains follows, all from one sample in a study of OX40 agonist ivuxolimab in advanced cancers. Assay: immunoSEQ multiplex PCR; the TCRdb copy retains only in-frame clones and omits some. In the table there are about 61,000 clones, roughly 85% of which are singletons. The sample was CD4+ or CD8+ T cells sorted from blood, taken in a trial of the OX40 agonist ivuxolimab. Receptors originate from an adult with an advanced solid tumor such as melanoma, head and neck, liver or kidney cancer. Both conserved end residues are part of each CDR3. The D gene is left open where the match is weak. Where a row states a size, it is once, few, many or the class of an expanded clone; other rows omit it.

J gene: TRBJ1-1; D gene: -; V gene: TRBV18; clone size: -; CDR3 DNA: TGTGCCAGAAAAGAACAGCACACTGAAGCTTTCTTT; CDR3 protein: CARKEQHTEAFF
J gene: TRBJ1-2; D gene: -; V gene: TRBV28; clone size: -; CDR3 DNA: TGTGCCAGCAGTTTCGGGGGATCTAACTATGGCTACACCTTC; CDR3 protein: CASSFGGSNYGYTF
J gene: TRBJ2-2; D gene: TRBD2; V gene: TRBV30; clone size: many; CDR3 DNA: TGTGCCTGGAGTGTACTTGGACTAGCTTACTCCGGGGAGCTGTTTTTT; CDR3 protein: CAWSVLGLAYSGELFF
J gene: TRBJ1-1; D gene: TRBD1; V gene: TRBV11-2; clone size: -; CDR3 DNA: TGTGCCAGCAGCTTGGCAGGGGGGGACACTGAAGCTTTCTTT; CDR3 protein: CASSLAGGDTEAFF
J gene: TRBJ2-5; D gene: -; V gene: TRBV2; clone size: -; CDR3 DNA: TGTGCCAGCGGCGGACTCGCCGCAGAGACCCAGTACTTC; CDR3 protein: CASGGLAAETQYF
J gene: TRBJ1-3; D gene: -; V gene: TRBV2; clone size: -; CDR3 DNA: TGTGCCAGCAGTGAAGTACGGACATCTGGAAACACCATATATTTT; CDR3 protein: CASSEVRTSGNTIYF
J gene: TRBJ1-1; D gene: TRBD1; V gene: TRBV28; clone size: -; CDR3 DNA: TGTGCCAGCAGTTTATGGGGACAGGTCAACACTGAAGCTTTCTTT; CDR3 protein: CASSLWGQVNTEAFF
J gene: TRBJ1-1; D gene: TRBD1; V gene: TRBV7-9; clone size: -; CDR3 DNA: TGTGCCAGCAGCTGGGTTCCGGGACAGGGGTTCACTGAAGCTTTCTTT; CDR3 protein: CASSWVPGQGFTEAFF
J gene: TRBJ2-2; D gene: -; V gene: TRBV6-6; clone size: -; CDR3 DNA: TGTGCCAGCACCCCGGACAGAGTCACCGGGGAGCTGTTTTTT; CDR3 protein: CASTPDRVTGELFF
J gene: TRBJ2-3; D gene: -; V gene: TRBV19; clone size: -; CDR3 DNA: TGTGCCAGTAGTATAGGATCCAGAGATACGCAGTATTTT; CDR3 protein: CASSIGSRDTQYF
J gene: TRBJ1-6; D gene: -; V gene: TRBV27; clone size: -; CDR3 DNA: TGTGCCAGCAGTTTATCTGGGGGGCGTAATTCACCCCTCCACTTT; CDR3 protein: CASSLSGGRNSPLHF
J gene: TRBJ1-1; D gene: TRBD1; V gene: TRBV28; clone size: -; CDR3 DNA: TGTGCCAGCTCCGGTAGACAGGGGGCGGTCGCTTTCTTT; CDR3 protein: CASSGRQGAVAFF
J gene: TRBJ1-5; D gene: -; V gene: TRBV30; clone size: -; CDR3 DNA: TGTGCCTGGAGAGGGGTGGACAATCAGCCCCAGCATTTT; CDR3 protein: CAWRGVDNQPQHF
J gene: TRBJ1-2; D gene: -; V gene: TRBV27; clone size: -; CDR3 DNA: TGTGCCAGCAGTTCAACGCGCAGGGAGAGACACTATGGCTACACCTTC; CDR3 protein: CASSSTRRERHYGYTF
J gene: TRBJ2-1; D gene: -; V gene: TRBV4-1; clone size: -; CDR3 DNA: TGCGCCAGCAGCCCTAGTGGGACGAGCTCCTACAATGAGCAGTTCTTC; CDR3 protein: CASSPSGTSSYNEQFF
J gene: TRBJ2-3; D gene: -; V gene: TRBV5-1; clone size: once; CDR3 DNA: TGCGCCAGCAGCTTGAGACCCCAAAATAAGGGTCCGAAAGAAGATACGCAGTATTTT; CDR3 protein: CASSLRPQNKGPKEDTQYF
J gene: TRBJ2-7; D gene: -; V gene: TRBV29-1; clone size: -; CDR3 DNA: TGCAGCGTGACCCGGGTCGCCTCCTACGAGCAGTACTTC; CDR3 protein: CSVTRVASYEQYF
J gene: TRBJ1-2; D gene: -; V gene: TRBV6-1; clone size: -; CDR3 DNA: TGTGCCAGCAGTGAGTCCGGGCCCTATGGCTACACCTTC; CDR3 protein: CASSESGPYGYTF
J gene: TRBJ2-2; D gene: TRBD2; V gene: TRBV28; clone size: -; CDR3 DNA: TGTGCCAGCAGTCCCTCCGGACTAGCGGCGAACACCGGGGAGCTGTTTTTT; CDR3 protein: CASSPSGLAANTGELFF
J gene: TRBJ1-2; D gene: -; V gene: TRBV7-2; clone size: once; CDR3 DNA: TGTGCCAGCAGCTTAGAGTCAGGGGACGTCCGTGAGGGCTACACCTTC; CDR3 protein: CASSLESGDVREGYTF
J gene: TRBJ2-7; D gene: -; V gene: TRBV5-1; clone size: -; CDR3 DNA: TGCGCCAGCAGCACAACGGGACGATTGACCTACGAGCAGTACTTC; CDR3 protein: CASSTTGRLTYEQYF
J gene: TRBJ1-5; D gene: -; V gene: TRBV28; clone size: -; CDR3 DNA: TGTGCCAGCAGTTCTCGGCGCGCAGTAGTTAATCAGCCCCAGCATTTT; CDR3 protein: CASSSRRAVVNQPQHF
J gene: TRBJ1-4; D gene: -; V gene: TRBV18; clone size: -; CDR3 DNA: TGTGCCAGTACCAAGGGGGGGCTGTGGAATGAAAGGCTGTTTTTT; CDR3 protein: CASTKGGLWNERLFF
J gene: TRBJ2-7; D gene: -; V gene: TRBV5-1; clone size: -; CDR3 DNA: TGCGCCAGCAGCCCGGATAATAGCCAGAGCTCCTACGAGCAGTACTTC; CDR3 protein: CASSPDNSQSSYEQYF
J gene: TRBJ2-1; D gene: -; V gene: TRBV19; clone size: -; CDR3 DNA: TGTGCCAGTAGTATAGTAAGCGGTGAGCAGTTCTTC; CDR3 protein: CASSIVSGEQFF
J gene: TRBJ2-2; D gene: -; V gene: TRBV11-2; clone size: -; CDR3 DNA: TGTGCCAGCAGCTTGGTCGGGAGTGTCGGGGAGCTGTTTTTT; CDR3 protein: CASSLVGSVGELFF
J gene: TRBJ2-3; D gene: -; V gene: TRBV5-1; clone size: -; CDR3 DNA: TGCGCCATCCTCGCAGTACTCACAGATACGCAGTATTTT; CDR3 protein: CAILAVLTDTQYF
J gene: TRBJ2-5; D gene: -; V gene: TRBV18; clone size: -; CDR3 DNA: TGTGCCAGCTCACCGGGAAGGCAAGAGACCCAGTACTTC; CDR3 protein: CASSPGRQETQYF
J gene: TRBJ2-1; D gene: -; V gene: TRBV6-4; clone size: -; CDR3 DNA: TGTGCCAGAGCCACCAGGGTTATACCCTACAATGAGCAGTTCTTC; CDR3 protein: CARATRVIPYNEQFF